This TCR beta chain comes out of a study of post-analysis software for immune sequencing data. Background on the study: There were relapsing-remitting, secondary progressive and progressive-relapsing multiple sclerosis among the disease courses included.

Presence of unique molecular identifiers characterized the TCR beta cDNA libraries. TCRdb re-called the PCR reads with MiXCR, one entry per CDR3 protein. The sample consists of roughly 600,000 distinct CDR3 sequences, roughly 46% of them appearing once. Study-level results: With TRBV5-6, TRBV5-1 and TRBV20-1 included, about five TRBV segments were more frequent in patients than in controls. Multiple sclerosis was associated with a significant reduction in normalized Chao1 diversity relative to controls.

The length of the CDR3 is 16 residues. V shed 2 bases and J shed 0 bases, with 12 bases lying between them. The V gene's germline CDR1 is MNHEY and CDR2 SVGAGI. This clonotype was counted between two and nine times. Its antigen is not known. The sequencing input was blood. The chain links TRBV6-5 to TRBJ2-3; D uncertain. The sequence was obtained from a girl aged 10-17 years with multiple sclerosis. Here the CDR3 reads CASSYEPRSSTDTQYF. CDR3 DNA sequence: TGTGCCAGCAGTTACGAGCCCCGATCTAGCACAGATACGCAGTATTTT.